This T cell receptor beta chain is from a study of shared clonotypes between healthy human individuals. About the research overall: A donor's plate count was three for CD4 naive and three for CD4 memory; CD8 naive had two and CD8 memory one. Findings of the study overall: Memory subsets had estimated richness that was generally smaller than that of naive subsets. Deeper or shallower sequencing was expected to change how clonotypes are shared among donors.

Produced via immunoSEQ multiplex PCR; TCRdb's table is partial and in-frame only. Here the sample spans hundreds of thousands of clones, 92% being singletons. CD45RO-negative CD8 cells positively selected for CCR7 made up the naive population, which excluded terminally differentiated effector memory CD45RA+ cells. Within Nashville, Tennessee resided all donors, each a Caucasian adult. In regard to this clone: Its target is unknown.

Trimming took off 0 bases at V and 8 bases at J, with 13 bases between the two ends. This CDR3 region has 14 residues. Germline CDR1 is MNHEY and CDR2 is SVGAGI. This clonotype was sampled from a man aged 30 to 45 in good health. The sequenced sample was naive CD8+ T cells sorted from blood. The V and J genes are TRBV6-5 and TRBJ1-2; a possible D gene is TRBD1 (6 bases). The CDR3 protein is CASSYSGGFDGYTF. DNA for the CDR3: TGTGCCAGCAGTTACTCGGGGGGCTTTGACGGCTACACCTTC.